Listed here are 16 T cell receptor beta chains from one sample, sequenced in a study of OX40 agonist ivuxolimab in advanced cancers. Here immunoSEQ multiplex PCR was the method, and the copy in TCRdb shows in-frame clones only, minus some. The data contain about 150,000 clones, 94% of them singletons. The input for sequencing was CD4+ or CD8+ T cells sorted from blood, taken in a trial of the OX40 agonist ivuxolimab. Receptors were obtained from an adult with an advanced solid tumor such as melanoma, head and neck, liver or kidney cancer.

This chain links TRBV9 with TRBJ2-7; 11 bases map to TRBD2. From germline, CDR1 is SGDLS and CDR2 YYNGEE. The CDR3 is made up of 15 amino acids. The J segment lost 6 bases and the V segment lost 4 bases, leaving 9 bases of the junction unmatched. The CDR3 nucleotides are TGTGCCAGCAGCCCAGAGGCTAGCGGGAGGCCCGAGCAGTACTTC. Its protein is CASSPEASGRPEQYF. Filled out from reference TRBV9 and TRBJ2-7, the complete variable domain reads DSGVTQTPKHLITATGQRVTLRCSPRSGDLSVYWYQQSLDQGLQFLIQYYNGEERAKGNILERFSAQQFPDLHSELNLSSLELGDSALYFCASSPEASGRPEQYFGPGTRLTVT.

The chain has TRBV6-6 and TRBJ1-6, with unresolved D. The V gene lost 5 bases and the J gene lost 10 bases, with 12 bases spanning the gap. CDR1 MNHNY and CDR2 SVGAGI come from the germline V gene (reference sequence). This CDR3 has 13 amino acids. CDR3 sequence: CASSQDGRSPLHF. The CDR3, as DNA: TGTGCCAGCAGTCAGGATGGTAGGTCACCCCTCCACTTT.

Concerning this clone: The junction shows a germline mismatch at one end, possibly a read error. The chain combines TRBV28 with TRBJ1-5; 7 nucleotides agree with TRBD1. The CDR3 spans 15 residues. Germline CDR1 MDHEN, CDR2 SYDVKM. DNA for the CDR3: TGTGCGAGCAAAGGGGGCGAGGTGAGCAATCAGCCCCAGCATTTT. This gives the protein CASKGGEVSNQPQHF.

This clone was detected only a few times. This chain uses TRBV12-5 with TRBJ2-7; D not certain. The CDR3 length is 15 residues. V was pared by 0 bases and J by 0 bases, with 9 bases between. The germline CDR1 and CDR2 sequences are LGHNT and FRNRAP. The CDR3 region has the DNA TGTGCTAGTGGTTTGGTAGAACCAGGCTCCTACGAGCAGTACTTC. Translation: CASGLVEPGSYEQYF. Combining the CDR3 with reference TRBV12-5 and TRBJ2-7 gives the whole variable domain DARVTQTPRHKVTEMGQEVTMRCQPILGHNTVFWYRQTMMQGLELLAYFRNRAPLDDSGMPKDRFSAEMPDATLATLKIQPSEPRDSAVYFCASGLVEPGSYEQYFGPGTRLTVT.

V is TRBV30 and J is TRBJ2-5; TRBD2 matches at 12 bases. Germline V gene sequence: CDR1 GTSNPN, CDR2 SVGIG (reference sequence). With V trimmed by 5 bases and J by 5 bases, 6 bases remained unmatched. The length of the CDR3 is 14 residues. CDR3 region: CAWRLAGVVETQYF. Written as DNA, the CDR3 is TGTGCCTGGCGACTAGCGGGAGTTGTCGAGACCCAGTACTTC.

The chain carries TRBV18 and TRBJ1-5; D remains ambiguous. V gave up 2 bases and J gave up 4 bases, with 12 bases separating them. Germline V CDR1 and CDR2: KGHSH, LQKENI. CDR3 length: 15 amino acids. CDR3 amino acids: CASSPGPGGNQPQHF. In DNA form, the CDR3 reads TGTGCCAGCTCACCAGGGCCTGGAGGGAATCAGCCCCAGCATTTT.

J is TRBJ2-7 and V is TRBV5-4; unclear D gene. This CDR3 is 12 amino acids long. Germline-derived CDR1 and CDR2 are SGHNT and YYREEE (reference sequence). V dropped 0 bases and J dropped 2 bases, with 3 bases sitting between them. In nucleotides, the CDR3 is TGTGCCAGCAGCTTGGTCGCCTACGAGCAGTACTTC. Its translation: CASSLVAYEQYF.

The table lists this clone with a count of one. CDR3 sequence: CASSLIGNNEKLFF. The CDR3 DNA reads as TGTGCCAGCAGCTTAATCGGGAATAATGAAAAACTGTTTTTT. This chain links TRBV11-2 with TRBJ1-4; D is ambiguous. CDR1 and CDR2 (germline): SGHAT, FQNNGV. The CDR3 extends over 14 amino acids. V gave up 2 bases and J gave up 4 bases, with 8 bases separating them.

The chain combines TRBV28 with TRBJ2-3, with D possibly matching TRBD2 (6 bases). The CDR3 length is 15 residues. Trimming removed 7 bases from V and 8 bases from J, with 22 bases in between. Germline-derived CDR1 and CDR2 are MDHEN and SYDVKM. The CDR3 loop reads CASTRESHPRSTQYF. As DNA, the CDR3 is TGTGCCAGCACGCGGGAATCCCACCCGAGGAGTACGCAGTATTTT.

The chain carries TRBV6-5 and TRBJ1-4, with D uncertain. There are 16 residues in the CDR3. In germline, CDR1 is MNHEY, CDR2 SVGAGI. Trimming pared 2 bases from V and 5 bases from J, leaving 15 bases between. The CDR3 is CASSYPADEWNEKLFF. DNA of the CDR3: TGTGCCAGCAGTTACCCGGCGGACGAGTGGAATGAAAAACTGTTTTTT.

Note on this clone: Other DNA sequences from this sample encode an identical CDR3 as well. CDR3 DNA sequence: TGTGCCAGCAACCGACAGGGACCGAACACTGAAGCTTTCTTT. Encoded protein: CASNRQGPNTEAFF. The J gene is TRBJ1-1, the V gene TRBV27; TRBD1 matches at 7 bases. The CDR3 is made up of 14 amino acids. The J segment lost 1 base and the V segment lost 7 bases, leaving 6 bases of the junction unmatched. CDR1 is MNHEY, CDR2 SMNVEV, per germline (reference sequence).

This chain links TRBV5-1 with TRBJ1-1, with 7 bases fitting TRBD1. Germline-derived CDR1 and CDR2 are SGHRS and YFSETQ. Unmatched junction bases numbered 10, after V lost 6 bases and J lost 5 bases. The CDR3 is 14 amino acids. CDR3 in DNA: TGCGCCAGCACTCTAGGGACAGACGCTACTGAAGCTTTCTTT. This gives the protein CASTLGTDATEAFF.

The chain couples TRBV7-9 to TRBJ2-7, with a tentative D call TRBD1 (5 bases). V dropped 5 bases and J dropped 6 bases, with 8 bases sitting between them. The CDR3 has 11 amino acids. Looked up from germline, CDR1 is SEHNR and CDR2 is FQNEAQ (reference sequence). The CDR3 sequence: CASSQGREQYF. The DNA of the CDR3 is TGTGCCAGCAGCCAGGGTCGCGAGCAGTACTTC.

The chain has TRBV5-1 and TRBJ2-5, with TRBD1 matching 8 bases. Trimming cost V 1 base and J 1 base; bases outside gene matches: 9. The CDR3 is 17 residues long. The germline gives CDR1 SGHRS, CDR2 YFSETQ. The DNA for the CDR3 is TGCGCCAGCAGCTTGCGCGCAGGGGGCATGCCCCAAGAGACCCAGTACTTC. This sequence encodes CASSLRAGGMPQETQYF.

This rearrangement joins TRBV7-2 to TRBJ1-1; 10 bases map to TRBD1. CDR3 length: 16 residues. Per the germline V gene, CDR1 is SGHTA and CDR2 is FQGNSA. V lost 5 bases, J lost 0 bases, and 6 bases stayed unmatched. The CDR3 here is CASSPDRGALNTEAFF. In nucleotides, the CDR3 is TGTGCCAGCAGCCCGGACAGGGGGGCATTGAACACTGAAGCTTTCTTT.

V is TRBV7-2 and J is TRBJ2-2; 8 bases agree with TRBD1. The V gene end was trimmed by 1 base and the J gene end by 7 bases; junction bases not matched to a gene: 5. CDR3 length: 15 amino acids. Germline lookup yields CDR1 SGHTA and CDR2 FQGNSA. For the CDR3, the DNA is TGTGCCAGCAGCTTAGGCAGGGGGCGAGGCGGGGAGCTGTTTTTT. Amino acid sequence: CASSLGRGRGGELFF.